Presented here are 26 T cell receptor beta chains from one specimen sequenced in a study of blood T cell repertoires in COVID-19. Generated by immunoSEQ multiplex PCR, the TCRdb table keeps only in-frame clones and is missing some. The sample holds about 130,000 clones; less than 90% are singletons and the top ten take about 2.5%. What was sequenced was PBMCs or T cells enriched from blood (not recorded which). All receptors come from a woman between 45 and 60 years old who had recovered from COVID-19.

In this sample, this clone turned up a few times. The chain employs TRBV12-3 or TRBV12-4 and TRBJ1-2, with D possibly being TRBD1 (6 bases). V lost 4 bases and J lost 2, with 8 bases in between. This CDR3 comprises 13 residues. In nucleotides, the CDR3 is TGTGCCAGCAGTTACAGGGCGAACTATGGCTACACCTTC. It specifies CASSYRANYGYTF.

In DNA form, the CDR3 reads TGTGCCAGCAGCGTAGGTCCAGTGGGGACAGGGGGCCCTGGAAACACCATATATTTT. Amino acids: CASSVGPVGTGGPGNTIYF. V usage is TRBV9 and J usage is TRBJ1-3, with TRBD1 matching over 12 bases. V lost 0 bases to trimming and J lost 2 bases; unmatched junction nucleotides: 9. This CDR3 has 19 residues. Germline V gives CDR1 SGDLS, CDR2 YYNGEE.

The chain links TRBV5-1 to TRBJ1-1; 7 nucleotides line up with TRBD1. The CDR3 runs 14 residues. Unmatched junction bases numbered 8, after V lost 4 bases and J lost 5 bases. Per the germline V gene, CDR1 is SGHRS and CDR2 is YFSETQ. The CDR3 loop is CASSPGTVFTEAFF. The CDR3 DNA follows: TGCGCCAGCAGCCCCGGGACAGTTTTTACTGAAGCTTTCTTT.

V is TRBV19 and J is TRBJ1-1; D perhaps matches TRBD1 (5 bases). The V gene lost 1 base and the J gene lost 5 bases, with 8 bases spanning the gap. The length of the CDR3 is 13 residues. Germline CDR1 LNHDA, CDR2 SQIVND (reference sequence). CDR3 sequence (DNA): TGTGCCAGTAGTATAGGCAGGGTTACTGAAGCTTTCTTT. Translated: CASSIGRVTEAFF.

J is TRBJ2-1 and V is TRBV19; 10 bases agree with TRBD2. This CDR3 comprises 15 residues. Trimming took 7 bases from V and 2 from J; bases not matched to a gene: 5. Germline CDR1 is LNHDA and CDR2 is SQIVND (reference sequence). The CDR3 reads CASKSGTSAYNEQFF. The DNA of the CDR3 is TGTGCCAGTAAATCGGGGACTAGCGCCTACAATGAGCAGTTCTTC.

The chain links TRBV7-9 to TRBJ2-7, with no clear D. V dropped 2 bases and J dropped 3 bases, with 11 bases sitting between them. Germline values: CDR1 SEHNR, CDR2 FQNEAQ (reference sequence). CDR3 length equals 14 residues. CDR3 amino acids: CASSLSPDNYEQYF. DNA of the CDR3: TGTGCCAGCAGCTTATCCCCCGACAACTACGAGCAGTACTTC.

This chain joins TRBV12-3 or TRBV12-4 and TRBJ2-5; a weak D match, TRBD2 (5 bases). The CDR3 totals 13 residues. Trimming removed 5 bases from V and 5 bases from J, with 12 bases in between. CDR3 region: CASSPSRVETQYF. The CDR3 DNA sequence: TGTGCCAGCAGTCCCTCGAGGGTGGAGACCCAGTACTTC.

The chain has TRBV18 and TRBJ1-2; TRBD1 agrees at 7 bases. Unmatched junction bases numbered 10, after V lost 2 bases and J lost 4 bases. The germline CDR1 and CDR2 sequences are KGHSH and LQKENI. This CDR3 region has 16 residues. The CDR3 nucleotides read TGTGCCAGCTCACCAAGGGACAGCGACCACTCCTATGGCTACACCTTC. Amino acids: CASSPRDSDHSYGYTF.

The J gene is TRBJ2-1, the V gene TRBV12-3 or TRBV12-4; 8 bases line up with TRBD1. Trimming took 11 bases from V and 7 from J; bases not matched to a gene: 10. This CDR3 has 13 residues. The CDR3 spells CACWTDRVNEQFF. The CDR3 region has the DNA TGTGCCTGCTGGACGGACAGGGTAAATGAGCAGTTCTTC.

This clone was seen a handful of times. The J gene is TRBJ2-2, the V gene TRBV14; a possible D gene is TRBD2 (5 bases). This CDR3 has 17 amino acids. V gave up 4 bases and J gave up 5 bases, with 20 bases separating them. The germline V gene encodes CDR1 SGHDN and CDR2 FVKESK. CDR3 residues: CASSPFRGGSRTGELFF. The CDR3 DNA follows: TGTGCCAGCAGCCCGTTTAGAGGAGGATCAAGGACCGGGGAGCTGTTTTTT.

The chain links TRBV19 to TRBJ2-7; 10 bases line up with TRBD1. The germline V gene encodes CDR1 LNHDA and CDR2 SQIVND (reference sequence). The CDR3 contains 13 residues. Trimming removed 8 bases from V and 0 bases from J; junction bases left unmatched: 1. This CDR3 reads CASRDRGSYEQYF. In nucleotides, the CDR3 is TGTGCCAGTCGGGACAGGGGCTCCTACGAGCAGTACTTC.

This clone has just one count. The chain is built from TRBV6-2 or TRBV6-3 and TRBJ1-5; D remains unclear. The CDR3 contains 13 residues. Per germline, CDR1 MNHEY and CDR2 SVGEGT. Trimming removed 4 bases from V and 4 bases from J, with 8 bases in between. The CDR3 region has the DNA TGTGCCAGCAGTTTAACAAGTAATCAGCCCCAGCATTTT. It is translated as CASSLTSNQPQHF.

The CDR3 sequence: CASTQRTGGNQPQHF. The CDR3 nucleotides are TGTGCCAGCACCCAGCGGACAGGGGGCAATCAGCCCCAGCATTTT. The chain has TRBV2 and TRBJ1-5; 9 nucleotides agree with TRBD1. CDR1 and CDR2 (germline): SNHLY, FYNNEI. The CDR3 contains 15 residues. V lost 7 bases and J lost 2; bases outside the gene matches: 6.

J is TRBJ2-5 and V is TRBV2, with D uncertain. This CDR3 spans 11 amino acids. Trimming stripped 3 bases from V and 7 bases from J, with 6 bases between. The germline V gene encodes CDR1 SNHLY and CDR2 FYNNEI. DNA for the CDR3: TGTGCCAGCAGTGACCCCGGGACCCAGTACTTC. It yields the protein CASSDPGTQYF.

This chain uses TRBV10-2 with TRBJ1-2; 11 bases map to TRBD1. V gave up 4 bases and J gave up 8 bases; unmatched junction bases: 6. This CDR3 contains 14 residues. Germline V gene lookup returns CDR1 WSHSY and CDR2 SAAADI. CDR3 nucleotides: TGCGCCAGCAGTGTAGGACAGGGGGCGCCCGGCTACACCTTC. This encodes CASSVGQGAPGYTF.

CDR3 bases: TGTGCCACCGGGACAGGGGCAGGGGGCTACACCTTC. It yields the protein CATGTGAGGYTF. This chain connects TRBV10-3 to TRBJ1-2; 10 bases are shared with TRBD1. In germline, CDR1 is ENHRY, CDR2 SYGVKD. Trimming removed 10 bases from V and 8 bases from J; junction bases left unmatched: 7. The CDR3 is 12 amino acids.

This chain connects TRBV6-2 or TRBV6-3 to TRBJ2-5; tentatively, D is TRBD1 (5 bases). Germline loops: CDR1 MNHEY, CDR2 SVGEGT. The CDR3 has 14 amino acids. Deletions cut 5 bases from V and 5 bases from J, with 15 bases between. CDR3 sequence: CASSTSGFSETQYF. The DNA for the CDR3 is TGTGCCAGCAGTACTTCAGGGTTTTCCGAGACCCAGTACTTC.

The chain has TRBV5-4 and TRBJ1-2; the D is unclear. This CDR3 has 14 residues. V was clipped by 4 bases and J by 4 bases, with 14 bases between them. Germline-derived CDR1 and CDR2 are SGHNT and YYREEE (reference sequence). CDR3 DNA sequence: TGTGCCAGCAGCAAGCAAGAATTAATCTATGGCTACACCTTC. It yields the protein CASSKQELIYGYTF.

V is TRBV13 and J is TRBJ2-7; a possible D gene is TRBD2 (6 bases). CDR3 length equals 13 residues. Trimming pared 4 bases from V and 6 bases from J, leaving 13 bases between. CDR1 and CDR2 (germline): PRHDT, FYEKMQ (reference sequence). In nucleotides, the CDR3 is TGTGCCAGCAGCTCTCGACTAGTTATCGAGCAGTACTTC. Translated: CASSSRLVIEQYF.

The gene calls are TRBV6-2 or TRBV6-3 and TRBJ1-1, with TRBD1 matching 12 bases. Germline V gene lookup returns CDR1 MNHEY and CDR2 SVGEGT. The CDR3 sequence is 17 residues long. V was pared by 5 bases and J by 4 bases, with 11 bases of the junction left unmatched. CDR3 amino acids: CASSRGDRGRVGTEAFF. CDR3 bases: TGTGCCAGCAGTCGGGGGGACAGGGGGCGAGTGGGCACTGAAGCTTTCTTT.

This clone was seen a single time. The CDR3 here is CAWKPLAGADNEQFF. Here the CDR3 DNA reads TGTGCCTGGAAACCCCTAGCGGGGGCCGACAATGAGCAGTTCTTC. V is TRBV30 and J is TRBJ2-1; 10 bases agree with TRBD2. Germline V gene sequence: CDR1 GTSNPN, CDR2 SVGIG (reference sequence). The CDR3 spans 15 residues. Unmatched junction bases numbered 8, after V lost 4 bases and J lost 5 bases.

In the case of this clone: The germline gene is not matched at one end of the junction; a read error may be the cause. J is TRBJ2-5 and V is TRBV7-7; TRBD2 agrees at 7 bases. This CDR3 spans 18 amino acids. Germline values: CDR1 SSHAT, CDR2 FNYEAQ (reference sequence). The chain's CDR3 is CASSLVPRGSGQKETQYF. The DNA for the CDR3 is TGTGCTAGCAGCTTAGTCCCTCGGGGTAGCGGGCAGAAAGAGACCCAGTACTTC. Complete variable domain (other parts from reference TRBV7-7 and TRBJ2-5): GAGVSQSPRYKVTKRGQDVTLRCDPISSHATLYWYQQALGQGPEFLTYFNYEAQPDKSGLPSDRFSAERPEGSISTLTIQRTEQRDSAMYRCASSLVPRGSGQKETQYFGPGTRLLVL.

V is TRBV20-1 and J is TRBJ1-2, with a possible D match to TRBD1 (6 bases). The CDR3 extends over 13 amino acids. The V end lost 3 bases, the J end lost 4 bases, and 12 bases lay between the germline ends. The germline V gene encodes CDR1 DFQATT and CDR2 SNEGSKA (reference sequence). In DNA form, the CDR3 reads TGCAGTGCTAGTGCAGGGGATGGCTATGGCTACACCTTC. Its translation: CSASAGDGYGYTF.

The rearrangement joins TRBV5-1 to TRBJ1-6, with a possible D match to TRBD1 (6 bases). This CDR3 spans 16 amino acids. The V and J ends lost 4 bases and 7 bases respectively, with 18 bases between them. Germline V lookup: CDR1 SGHRS, CDR2 YFSETQ. CDR3 coding DNA: TGCGCCAGCAGCCCCGACACGGGGGGCATGAATTCACCCCTCCACTTT. Translating gives CASSPDTGGMNSPLHF.

This sequence joins TRBV6-4 and TRBJ2-5; 14 bases align to TRBD2. V dropped 7 bases and J dropped 5; count of bases not matched to a gene: 15. Germline V CDR1 and CDR2: MRHNA, SNTAGT. The CDR3 totals 18 residues. CDR3 DNA sequence: TGTGCCAGCAAGGCCGGGACTAGCGGGGGCCGGCCCCGGGAGACCCAGTACTTC. It codes for CASKAGTSGGRPRETQYF.

This clone has a single count. The rearrangement uses TRBV29-1 and TRBJ1-1; 7 bases match TRBD1. The CDR3 extends over 14 amino acids. With 3 bases clipped from V and 3 bases from J, the junction kept 7 bases outside the gene matches. Germline values: CDR1 SQVTM, CDR2 ANQGSEA. CDR3 DNA: TGCAGCGTTGAGGGCATAACAGGGGACACTGAAGCTTTCTTT. Translated, it gives CSVEGITGDTEAFF.